These 5 T cell receptor beta chains were all obtained from the same sample, sequenced in a study of shared clonotypes between healthy human individuals (TCRdb year 2020). Library generation was performed with the immunoSEQ multiplex PCR assay. Drawn from immuneACCESS, this table holds only the in-frame rearrangements with V and J called that TCRdb kept. Clones are partly lost; checked studies trace under half to an unresolved V gene and leave the rest unexplained. This sample comprises about 1 million clones, more than 60% of them detected only once. The ten largest clones represent around 1.5% of the sample. Specimen: memory CD4+ T cells sorted from blood. Reading the label with the study, this specimen's cell subset or site is: CD45RA-negative fraction. These receptors originate from a man younger than 35 in good health.

The J gene is TRBJ2-7, the V gene TRBV6-1; 7 bases are shared with TRBD1. The CDR3 loop spans 15 amino acids. Looked up from germline, CDR1 is MNHNS and CDR2 is SASEGT. V dropped 6 bases and J dropped 0; count of bases not matched to a gene: 8. Here the CDR3 reads CASSRSTGISYEQYF. The CDR3 DNA reads TGTGCCAGCAGCCGGTCGACAGGGATCTCCTACGAGCAGTACTTC.

This clone has more than one count but fewer than ten. V is TRBV7-6 and J is TRBJ2-5, with 10 bases lining up with TRBD2. The J segment lost 5 bases and the V segment lost 5 bases, leaving 8 bases of the junction unmatched. CDR1 and CDR2 (germline): SGHVS, FNYEAQ. The CDR3 has 15 amino acids. CDR3 residues: CASSPLAGMVETQYF. CDR3 coding DNA: TGTGCCAGCAGCCCACTAGCGGGGATGGTGGAGACCCAGTACTTC. Full variable domain (missing parts from reference TRBV7-6 and TRBJ2-5): GAGVSQSPRYKVTKRGQDVALRCDPISGHVSLYWYRQALGQGPEFLTYFNYEAQQDKSGLPNDRFSAERPEGSISTLTIQRTEQRDSAMYRCASSPLAGMVETQYFGPGTRLLVL.

This clone was detected a few times. Other nucleotide sequences from this sample produce the same CDR3. This rearrangement joins TRBV4-1 to TRBJ1-5, with 7 bases lining up with TRBD1. The J segment lost 2 bases and the V segment lost 2 bases, leaving 3 bases of the junction unmatched. From germline, CDR1 is MGHRA and CDR2 YSYEKL. The CDR3 totals 15 residues. CDR3 protein: CASSQSGTGNQPQHF. The CDR3 region has the DNA TGCGCCAGCAGCCAATCCGGGACAGGCAATCAGCCCCAGCATTTT.

J is TRBJ2-7 and V is TRBV10-3; 10 positions match TRBD1. V trimming: 10 bases; J trimming: 0 bases; junction bases outside the gene matches: 6. CDR3 size: 14 residues. Germline-derived CDR1 and CDR2 are ENHRY and SYGVKD. Written as DNA, the CDR3 is TGTGCCACCACCGGGACAGGGGACTCCTACGAGCAGTACTTC. It encodes CATTGTGDSYEQYF.

The chain joins TRBV19 to TRBJ2-2; 7 bases agree with TRBD2. The junction had 9 bases not matched to a gene; V was cut back by 4 bases and J by 7 bases. Looked up from germline, CDR1 is LNHDA and CDR2 is SQIVND (reference sequence). CDR3 length: 15 residues. The CDR3 nucleotides read TGTGCCAGTAGTACACTAGCGACGAAAGGCGGGGAGCTGTTTTTT. It encodes CASSTLATKGGELFF.